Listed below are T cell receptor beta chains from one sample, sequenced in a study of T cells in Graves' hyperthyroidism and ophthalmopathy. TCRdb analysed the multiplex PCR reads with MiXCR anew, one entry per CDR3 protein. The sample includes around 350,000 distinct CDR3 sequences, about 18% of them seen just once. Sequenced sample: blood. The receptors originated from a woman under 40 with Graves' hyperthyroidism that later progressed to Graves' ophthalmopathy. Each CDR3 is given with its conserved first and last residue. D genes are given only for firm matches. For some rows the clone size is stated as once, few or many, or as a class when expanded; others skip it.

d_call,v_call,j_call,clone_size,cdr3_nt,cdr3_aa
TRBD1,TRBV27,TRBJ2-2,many,TGTGCCAGCGGATTGGGGGACAGGGTGTCCACCGGGGAGCTGTTTTTT,CASGLGDRVSTGELFF
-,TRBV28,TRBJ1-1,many,TGTGCCAGCAGCCTCCCGGGACTACCCAATACGGCTTTCTTT,CASSLPGLPNTAFF
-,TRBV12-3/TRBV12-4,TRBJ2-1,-,TGTGCCAGCAGGCGTTGGTCACAGCTAAACAATGAGCAGTTCTTC,CASRRWSQLNNEQFF
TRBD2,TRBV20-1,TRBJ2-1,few,TGCAGTGCGTTAACTAGCGGAACCTACAATGAGCAGTTCTTC,CSALTSGTYNEQFF
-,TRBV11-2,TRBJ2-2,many,TGTGCCAGCAGCCCGTGGGGACTGACGTTCGCGAACACCGGGGAGCTGTTTTTT,CASSPWGLTFANTGELFF
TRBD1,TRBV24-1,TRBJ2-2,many,TGTGCCACCAGTGATGCCGACAGGGATTTCACCGGGGAGCTGTTTTTT,CATSDADRDFTGELFF
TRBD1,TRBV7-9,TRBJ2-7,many,TGTGCCAGCAGACCGGGACAGGGTAATTTTTACGAGCAGTACTTC,CASRPGQGNFYEQYF
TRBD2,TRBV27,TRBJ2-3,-,TGTGCCAGCAGTTTCGGACTAGCGGGGACTACGCAGTATTTT,CASSFGLAGTTQYF
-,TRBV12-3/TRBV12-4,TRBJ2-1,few,TGTGCCAGCAGTTTCAGAGAGGCCTACAATGAGCAGTTCTTC,CASSFREAYNEQFF
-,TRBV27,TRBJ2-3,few,TGTGCCAGCAGTTTATTAGGAGGATATACGCAGTATTTT,CASSLLGGYTQYF
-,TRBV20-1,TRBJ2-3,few,TGCAGTGCTAGCGGGACGCCCACCGGGCCAGATACGCAGTATTTT,CSASGTPTGPDTQYF